Listed below are T cell receptor beta chains from one sample, sequenced in a study of metastatic and nonmetastatic thyroid tumors. Using MiXCR, TCRdb reanalyzed the PCR reads. The table records 15,000 or so clones, 20% to 30% of them present only once. The source material was tumor tissue. All receptors come from a female donor with papillary thyroid cancer or a benign thyroid nodule (not recorded which). Some clones in this sample may be carry-over from other donors' samples. CDR3s include the opening cysteine and the closing phenylalanine or tryptophan. The D gene is left open where the match is weak. Not all rows give a size; the values are once, few, many and, for expanded clones, a class.

D gene: -; V gene: TRBV18; clone size: once; J gene: TRBJ1-6; CDR3 DNA: TGTGCCAGCTCACCACCCATAGCCGGATCACCCCTCCACTTT; CDR3 protein: CASSPPIAGSPLHF
D gene: TRBD2; V gene: TRBV18; clone size: many; J gene: TRBJ2-3; CDR3 DNA: TGTGCCAGCTCACCCGGACTAGCGCACACAGATACGCAGTATTTT; CDR3 protein: CASSPGLAHTDTQYF
D gene: -; V gene: TRBV11-1; clone size: many; J gene: TRBJ1-1; CDR3 DNA: TGTGCCAGCAGCTTAGGAAGGGGTACAGGGTACACTGAAGCTTTCTTT; CDR3 protein: CASSLGRGTGYTEAFF
D gene: -; V gene: TRBV7-2; clone size: -; J gene: TRBJ1-6; CDR3 DNA: TGTGCCAGCAGCTTAGTTTTTTCACCCCTCCACTTT; CDR3 protein: CASSLVFSPLHF
D gene: -; V gene: TRBV7-2; clone size: many; J gene: TRBJ1-5; CDR3 DNA: TGTGCCAGCAGCCGGACCCTTAGCAATCAGCCCCAGCATTTT; CDR3 protein: CASSRTLSNQPQHF
D gene: -; V gene: TRBV19; clone size: -; J gene: TRBJ2-1; CDR3 DNA: TGTGCCAGTGGAGCGGGCTTTAGCTCCTACAATGAGCAGTTCTTC; CDR3 protein: CASGAGFSSYNEQFF
D gene: TRBD2; V gene: TRBV24-1; clone size: many; J gene: TRBJ2-3; CDR3 DNA: TGTGCCACCAGTTGGAGTACTAGCGGCACAGATACGCAGTATTTT; CDR3 protein: CATSWSTSGTDTQYF
D gene: -; V gene: TRBV10-3; clone size: many; J gene: TRBJ1-4; CDR3 DNA: TGTGCCACCCTGGGAGGGGATGAAAAACTGTTTTTT; CDR3 protein: CATLGGDEKLFF
D gene: -; V gene: TRBV19; clone size: many; J gene: TRBJ1-2; CDR3 DNA: TGTGCCAGTAGTAAATACTCGGCTGCCTATGGCTACACCTTC; CDR3 protein: CASSKYSAAYGYTF
D gene: TRBD1; V gene: TRBV24-1; clone size: -; J gene: TRBJ2-2; CDR3 DNA: TGTGCCACCAGTGGCATGACAGGGTATATGACCGGGGAGCTGTTTTTT; CDR3 protein: CATSGMTGYMTGELFF
D gene: -; V gene: TRBV14; clone size: -; J gene: TRBJ2-7; CDR3 DNA: TGTGCCAGCAGCCGTGGTATCGTGATAAGCGACGAGCAGTACTTC; CDR3 protein: CASSRGIVISDEQYF
D gene: -; V gene: TRBV7-6; clone size: many; J gene: TRBJ1-6; CDR3 DNA: TGTGCCAGCAGCGTTGACAGGAATTCACCCCTCCACTTT; CDR3 protein: CASSVDRNSPLHF
D gene: -; V gene: TRBV28; clone size: many; J gene: TRBJ2-7; CDR3 DNA: TGTGCCAGCAGGCGAAAATACGGGAGTTCCAGCTCCTACGAGCAGTACTTC; CDR3 protein: CASRRKYGSSSSYEQYF
D gene: -; V gene: TRBV6-2/TRBV6-3; clone size: -; J gene: TRBJ1-6; CDR3 DNA: TGTGCCATCAGTTCCGTGATAATCTCCCCCCTCCACTTT; CDR3 protein: CAISSVIISPLHF
D gene: TRBD1; V gene: TRBV30; clone size: once; J gene: TRBJ1-2; CDR3 DNA: TGTGCCTGGAGATCCAACAGGGGATGGGGAGGCTACACCTTC; CDR3 protein: CAWRSNRGWGGYTF
D gene: TRBD1; V gene: TRBV18; clone size: many; J gene: TRBJ1-1; CDR3 DNA: TGTGCCAGCTCACCGACGGACAGGGCGGGCACTGAAGCTTTCTTT; CDR3 protein: CASSPTDRAGTEAFF
D gene: -; V gene: TRBV3-1; clone size: -; J gene: TRBJ1-2; CDR3 DNA: TGTGCCAGCAGCCAAGTCGGGGGGACCCCCTATGGCTACACCTTC; CDR3 protein: CASSQVGGTPYGYTF